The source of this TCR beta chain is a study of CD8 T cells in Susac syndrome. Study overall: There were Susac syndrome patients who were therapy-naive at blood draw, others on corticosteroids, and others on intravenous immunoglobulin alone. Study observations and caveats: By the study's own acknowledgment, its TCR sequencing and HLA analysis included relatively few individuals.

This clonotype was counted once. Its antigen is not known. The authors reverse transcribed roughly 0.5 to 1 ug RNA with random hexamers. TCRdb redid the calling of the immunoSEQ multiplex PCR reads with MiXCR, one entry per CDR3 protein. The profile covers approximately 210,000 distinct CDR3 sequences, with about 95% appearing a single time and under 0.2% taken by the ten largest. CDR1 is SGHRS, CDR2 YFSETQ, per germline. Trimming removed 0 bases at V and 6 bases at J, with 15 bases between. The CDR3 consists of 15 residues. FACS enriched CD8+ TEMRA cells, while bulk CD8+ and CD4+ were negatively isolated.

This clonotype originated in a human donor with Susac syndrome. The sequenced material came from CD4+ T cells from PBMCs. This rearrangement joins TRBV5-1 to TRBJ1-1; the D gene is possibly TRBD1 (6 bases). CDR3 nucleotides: TGCGCCAGCAGCTTGGTACAGGGTGGAGTCCCTGAAGCTTTCTTT. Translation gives CASSLVQGGVPEAFF.